These T cell receptor beta chains were read from a single sample in a study of blood T cell repertoires in COVID-19. The table came from immunoSEQ multiplex PCR; TCRdb's copy has only in-frame clones and leaves some out. This sample yields fewer than 200,000 clones, of which around 85% are seen a single time; roughly 1.2% belongs to the top ten. The specimen was peripheral blood. These TCRs come from a man aged 55 to 69 who had recovered from COVID-19. Each CDR3 is given with its conserved first and last residue. Each record gives: D gene, J gene, clone size, V gene, CDR3 protein, CDR3 DNA. A D gene is named only where the DNA matches it firmly. Rows may omit the clone size; those that give it use once, few, many or a size class.

D gene: TRBD2
J gene: TRBJ2-1
clone size: NA
V gene: TRBV6-4
CDR3 protein: CATRGGYNEQFF
CDR3 DNA: TGTGCCACCCGGGGGGGGTACAATGAGCAGTTCTTC

D gene: NA
J gene: TRBJ2-1
clone size: NA
V gene: TRBV7-8
CDR3 protein: CASSLGQGGDNEQFF
CDR3 DNA: TGTGCCAGCAGCCTCGGACAGGGAGGGGACAATGAGCAGTTCTTC

D gene: TRBD1
J gene: TRBJ1-5
clone size: once
V gene: TRBV27
CDR3 protein: CASSSQGGQPQHF
CDR3 DNA: TGTGCCAGCAGTTCCCAGGGGGGACAGCCCCAGCATTTT

D gene: NA
J gene: TRBJ1-2
clone size: NA
V gene: TRBV5-5
CDR3 protein: CASREAMQGYYGYTF
CDR3 DNA: TGTGCCAGCAGAGAAGCCATGCAGGGGTACTATGGCTACACCTTC

D gene: NA
J gene: TRBJ1-2
clone size: NA
V gene: TRBV2
CDR3 protein: CASSRAGDYGYTF
CDR3 DNA: TGTGCCAGCAGTCGGGCGGGAGACTATGGCTACACCTTC

D gene: NA
J gene: TRBJ2-3
clone size: NA
V gene: TRBV30
CDR3 protein: CAWRVRGARDTDTQYF
CDR3 DNA: TGTGCCTGGAGGGTTCGGGGGGCGAGGGACACAGATACGCAGTATTTT

D gene: NA
J gene: TRBJ2-5
clone size: NA
V gene: TRBV24-1
CDR3 protein: CATSDPGSVQETQYF
CDR3 DNA: TGTGCCACCAGTGACCCTGGTAGTGTTCAAGAGACCCAGTACTTC

D gene: NA
J gene: TRBJ1-2
clone size: NA
V gene: TRBV9
CDR3 protein: CASSVFGGREYTF
CDR3 DNA: TGTGCCAGCAGCGTATTCGGAGGGAGGGAGTACACCTTC

D gene: NA
J gene: TRBJ1-5
clone size: NA
V gene: TRBV5-8
CDR3 protein: CASSQYQPQHF
CDR3 DNA: TGTGCCAGCAGCCAGTACCAGCCCCAGCATTTT

D gene: NA
J gene: TRBJ1-2
clone size: NA
V gene: TRBV6-1
CDR3 protein: CASSENRSGYTF
CDR3 DNA: TGTGCCAGCAGTGAAAACAGGAGTGGCTACACCTTC

D gene: TRBD1
J gene: TRBJ1-5
clone size: NA
V gene: TRBV6-5
CDR3 protein: CASSYSGTGGNQPQHF
CDR3 DNA: TGTGCCAGCAGTTACTCGGGGACAGGGGGCAATCAGCCCCAGCATTTT

D gene: TRBD2
J gene: TRBJ2-2
clone size: NA
V gene: TRBV6-6
CDR3 protein: CASSPGTSGGRTGELFF
CDR3 DNA: TGTGCCAGCAGTCCCGGGACTAGCGGGGGGCGAACCGGGGAGCTGTTTTTT

D gene: NA
J gene: TRBJ2-5
clone size: NA
V gene: TRBV11-3
CDR3 protein: CASRKFQGFGETQYF
CDR3 DNA: TGTGCCAGCAGAAAATTTCAGGGGTTCGGAGAGACCCAGTACTTC

D gene: TRBD1
J gene: TRBJ1-1
clone size: NA
V gene: TRBV10-3
CDR3 protein: CAISVNPDRVATEAFF
CDR3 DNA: TGTGCCATCAGTGTAAACCCCGACAGGGTTGCCACTGAAGCTTTCTTT

D gene: TRBD1
J gene: TRBJ2-1
clone size: few
V gene: TRBV7-3
CDR3 protein: CASSSDRGNEQFF
CDR3 DNA: TGTGCCAGCAGCTCGGACAGGGGTAATGAGCAGTTCTTC

D gene: NA
J gene: TRBJ1-1
clone size: NA
V gene: TRBV9
CDR3 protein: CASSVAGGNTEAFF
CDR3 DNA: TGTGCCAGCAGCGTAGCTGGCGGAAACACTGAAGCTTTCTTT

D gene: TRBD1
J gene: TRBJ1-5
clone size: few
V gene: TRBV25-1
CDR3 protein: CASSGQGYQPQHF
CDR3 DNA: TGTGCCAGCAGTGGACAGGGTTATCAGCCCCAGCATTTT

D gene: NA
J gene: TRBJ1-3
clone size: NA
V gene: TRBV7-2
CDR3 protein: CASSLGLLDSGNTIYF
CDR3 DNA: TGTGCCAGCAGCTTAGGTTTACTCGACTCTGGAAACACCATATATTTT

D gene: TRBD1
J gene: TRBJ1-1
clone size: NA
V gene: TRBV27
CDR3 protein: CASSLKNRGNTEAFF
CDR3 DNA: TGTGCCAGCAGTTTAAAGAACAGGGGGAACACTGAAGCTTTCTTT

D gene: TRBD1
J gene: TRBJ1-2
clone size: NA
V gene: TRBV19
CDR3 protein: CASSTQQGAEGYTF
CDR3 DNA: TGTGCCAGTAGTACCCAACAGGGGGCGGAGGGCTACACCTTC

D gene: NA
J gene: TRBJ1-3
clone size: NA
V gene: TRBV6-5
CDR3 protein: CASRMGGDRNTIYF
CDR3 DNA: TGTGCCAGCAGAATGGGGGGGGATCGAAACACCATATATTTT

D gene: TRBD1
J gene: TRBJ2-7
clone size: NA
V gene: TRBV5-4
CDR3 protein: CASSLGDRANYEQYF
CDR3 DNA: TGTGCCAGCAGCTTGGGGGACAGGGCTAACTACGAGCAGTACTTC

D gene: NA
J gene: TRBJ1-2
clone size: NA
V gene: TRBV5-4
CDR3 protein: CASSPPAGMDGYTF
CDR3 DNA: TGTGCCAGCAGCCCGCCCGCGGGGATGGATGGCTACACCTTC

D gene: NA
J gene: TRBJ2-7
clone size: NA
V gene: TRBV11-2
CDR3 protein: CASSWERGEQYF
CDR3 DNA: TGTGCCAGCAGCTGGGAACGGGGAGAGCAGTACTTC